This T cell receptor (beta chain) was documented in a study of blood T cell repertoires in COVID-19. Study in general: Nucleic acid was either cDNA or gDNA, and it came from T cells, B-cell-depleted T cells, or PBMCs.

This table comes from immunoSEQ multiplex PCR, and its TCRdb copy is limited to in-frame clones, with some not included. Here the sample spans over 75,000 clones, about 80% being singletons. V shed 5 bases and J shed 2 bases, with 9 bases lying between them. CDR3 length: 13 amino acids. Germline V gene lookup returns CDR1 MNHEY and CDR2 SVGAGI. This sequence originates from a human donor in a cohort sampled during active COVID-19. The genes are TRBV6-5 and TRBJ1-1; TRBD1 might be the D (6 bases). Source material: peripheral blood. The CDR3 is CASSPGHNTEAFF. CDR3 DNA: TGTGCCAGCAGTCCGGGACACAACACTGAAGCTTTCTTT.